What follows are 8 T cell receptor beta chains derived from one specimen sequenced in a study of identifying expanded T cells in peripheral blood. Produced via immunoSEQ multiplex PCR; TCRdb's table is partial and in-frame only. The data show approximately 92,000 clones, with around 83% seen just once and 4.5% held by the top ten. The specimen sequenced was blood. The source is a person aged 18 to 69 in good health.

The rearrangement uses TRBV10-3 and TRBJ1-2; 8 bases fit TRBD1. From germline, CDR1 is ENHRY and CDR2 SYGVKD. CDR3 length equals 14 residues. With 6 bases clipped from V and 6 bases from J, the junction kept 9 bases outside the gene matches. CDR3 DNA: TGTGCCATCAGGATTTTGGACAGGGAGGATGGCTACACCTTC. This encodes CAIRILDREDGYTF.

The chain carries TRBV5-1 and TRBJ2-1; D remains ambiguous. V gave up 6 bases and J gave up 1 base, with 23 bases separating them. The CDR3 contains 18 residues. CDR1 is SGHRS, CDR2 YFSETQ, per germline. The CDR3 sequence is CASNHEPLRALSYNEQFF. Here the CDR3 DNA reads TGCGCCAGCAACCATGAACCCCTCCGGGCCTTGTCCTACAATGAGCAGTTCTTC.

The J gene is TRBJ1-5, the V gene TRBV27; D perhaps matches TRBD1 (5 bases). The CDR3 has 14 amino acids. Trimming left V 2 bases short and J 3 bases short, with 8 bases between. CDR1 and CDR2 from the germline V gene are MNHEY and SMNVEV (reference sequence). CDR3 coding DNA: TGTGCCAGCAGTTTAGGGGGGGTCAATCAGCCCCAGCATTTT. It yields the protein CASSLGGVNQPQHF.

The chain recombines TRBV6-5 with TRBJ2-5; D might be TRBD1 (6 bases). CDR1 and CDR2 (germline): MNHEY, SVGAGI. Trimming took 4 bases from V and 5 from J, leaving 17 bases between them. This CDR3 comprises 15 residues. CDR3 coding DNA: TGTGCCAGCAGTTCCCACAGGGTGGGTTACGAGACCCAGTACTTC. It encodes CASSSHRVGYETQYF.

CDR3 loop: CASTKLKPTPWEYGYTF. CDR3 bases: TGTGCCAGCACTAAGTTGAAGCCGACTCCGTGGGAATATGGCTACACCTTC. The V call is TRBV9, the J call TRBJ1-2, with D uncertain. CDR1 SGDLS and CDR2 YYNGEE come from the germline V gene. Trimming stripped 6 bases from V and 5 bases from J, with 26 bases between. The CDR3 contains 17 residues.

Points on this clone: Additional DNA sequences in this sample encode the identical CDR3. CDR3: CASSYAGTRVGYTF. CDR3 bases: TGCGCCAGCAGCTACGCAGGGACGCGGGTTGGCTACACCTTC. The rearrangement uses TRBV5-1 and TRBJ1-2, with D possibly matching TRBD1 (5 bases). This CDR3 region has 14 residues. Trimming pared 3 bases from V and 7 bases from J, leaving 16 bases between. From germline, CDR1 is SGHRS and CDR2 YFSETQ.

The chain employs TRBV30 and TRBJ2-3; the D is unclear. The germline CDR1 and CDR2 sequences are GTSNPN and SVGIG (reference sequence). The germline V and J ends were trimmed by 3 bases and 5 bases, with 6 bases remaining between them. This CDR3 has 11 residues. CDR3 bases: TGTGCCTGGAGCCCGGGAGATACGCAGTATTTT. It specifies CAWSPGDTQYF.

The sample holds a few counts of this clone. The rearrangement uses TRBV30 and TRBJ1-2; D gene uncertain. There are 13 residues in the CDR3. The germline V gene has CDR1 GTSNPN and CDR2 SVGIG (reference sequence). V lost 0 bases, J lost 8 bases, and 13 bases lay in between. The CDR3 sequence: CAWSVGQAGGYTF. In nucleotides, the CDR3 is TGTGCCTGGAGTGTAGGGCAGGCGGGAGGCTACACCTTC. The complete variable domain, with remaining parts taken from reference TRBV30 and TRBJ1-2, reads SQTIHQWPATLVQPVGSPLSLECTVEGTSNPNLYWYRQAAGRGLQLLFYSVGIGQISSEVPQNLSASRPQDRQFILSSKKLLLSDSGFYLCAWSVGQAGGYTFGSGTRLTVV.